A single sample gave rise to the 25 T cell receptor beta chains below, sequenced in a study of cytomegalovirus exposure and HLA in healthy donors. The PCR employed 60 Vbeta primers together with 13 Jbeta primers. The method was immunoSEQ multiplex PCR; TCRdb's version includes in-frame clones alone and lacks a portion of them. The table shows around 120,000 clones, with 70% to 85% occurring only once. Sequencing was done on a sample of PBMCs. These receptors were collected from a middle-aged man in good health and CMV-seronegative.

The chain has TRBV5-1 and TRBJ2-3, with D unclear. Per the germline V gene, CDR1 is SGHRS and CDR2 is YFSETQ. The CDR3 sequence is 14 residues long. V was pared by 0 bases and J by 6 bases, with 11 bases between. CDR3 DNA: TGCGCCAGCAGCTTGGCCGGTACCCTGGATACGCAGTATTTT. Protein product: CASSLAGTLDTQYF. Drawing the rest from reference TRBV5-1 and TRBJ2-3, the complete variable domain is KAGVTQTPRYLIKTRGQQVTLSCSPISGHRSVSWYQQTPGQGLQFLFEYFSETQRNKGNFPGRFSGRQFSNSRSEMNVSTLELGDSALYLCASSLAGTLDTQYFGPGTRLTVL.

The chain uses TRBV5-5 and TRBJ2-3, with 7 bases identical to TRBD1. Trimming took 3 bases from V and 4 from J; bases not matched to a gene: 8. This CDR3 comprises 15 residues. Germline CDR1 reads SGHKS; CDR2 reads YYEKEE (reference sequence). The CDR3 reads CASSSHRGRADTQYF. For the CDR3, the DNA is TGTGCCAGCAGCTCCCACAGGGGTCGGGCAGATACGCAGTATTTT.

The V gene is TRBV5-1, the J gene TRBJ2-7; maybe TRBD2 (7 bases). Trimming left V 2 bases short and J 6 bases short, with 15 bases between. The CDR3 contains 14 residues. Looked up from germline, CDR1 is SGHRS and CDR2 is YFSETQ. The CDR3 here is CASSFGTTGGEQYF. DNA for the CDR3: TGCGCCAGCAGCTTCGGGACAACGGGGGGCGAGCAGTACTTC. The full variable domain, rest sourced from reference TRBV5-1 and TRBJ2-7, is KAGVTQTPRYLIKTRGQQVTLSCSPISGHRSVSWYQQTPGQGLQFLFEYFSETQRNKGNFPGRFSGRQFSNSRSEMNVSTLELGDSALYLCASSFGTTGGEQYFGPGTRLTVT.

V is TRBV4-2 and J is TRBJ2-7; TRBD2 might be the D (5 bases). Trimming removed 4 bases from V and 3 bases from J, with 19 bases in between. The CDR3 consists of 16 residues. CDR1 LGHNA and CDR2 YNFKEQ come from the germline V gene. For the CDR3, the DNA is TGTGCCAGCAGCCCGCGGGTCCAGGTAGGAGACTACGAGCAGTACTTC. Protein sequence: CASSPRVQVGDYEQYF.

The table lists this clone with a count of one. The genes are TRBV2 and TRBJ2-1, with D maybe TRBD2 (6 bases). Germline assignment: CDR1 SNHLY and CDR2 FYNNEI. The CDR3 is made up of 17 amino acids. Trimming took 3 bases from V and 6 from J, leaving 21 bases between them. The CDR3 DNA reads TGTGCCAGCAGTGACCCGGGACTTAGTGTTGCGGGCAATGAGCAGTTCTTC. It yields the protein CASSDPGLSVAGNEQFF.

This chain joins TRBV7-3 and TRBJ2-2, with D unclear. V gave up 4 bases and J gave up 0 bases, with 3 bases separating them. The CDR3 totals 13 residues. CDR1 SGHTA and CDR2 FQGTGA come from the germline V gene. The CDR3 is CASSSSNTGELFF. For the CDR3, the DNA is TGTGCCAGCAGCTCCTCGAACACCGGGGAGCTGTTTTTT. The whole variable domain, filled in from reference TRBV7-3 and TRBJ2-2, reads GAGVSQTPSNKVTEKGKYVELRCDPISGHTALYWYRQSLGQGPEFLIYFQGTGAADDSGLPNDRFFAVRPEGSVSTLKIQRTERGDSAVYLCASSSSNTGELFFGEGSRLTVL.

This clone was seen only a few times. J is TRBJ2-7 and V is TRBV10-2; 10 bases are a match to TRBD1. CDR1 and CDR2 (germline): WSHSY, SAAADI. The CDR3 covers 16 residues. J lost 5 bases, V lost 6 bases, and 13 bases had no gene match. CDR3 DNA: TGCGCCAGCAGCGAACCCCCGGGACAGGGGTCTCACGAGCAGTACTTC. This codes for CASSEPPGQGSHEQYF.

This chain joins TRBV5-1 and TRBJ2-2, with a tentative D call TRBD2 (6 bases). Germline CDR1 reads SGHRS; CDR2 reads YFSETQ. CDR3 length: 14 amino acids. V was shortened by 4 bases and J by 5 bases, with 12 bases between the two germline ends. This chain's CDR3 is CASSLGLFTGELFF. CDR3 in DNA: TGCGCCAGCAGCCTGGGACTGTTTACCGGGGAGCTGTTTTTT. The full variable domain, rest sourced from reference TRBV5-1 and TRBJ2-2, is KAGVTQTPRYLIKTRGQQVTLSCSPISGHRSVSWYQQTPGQGLQFLFEYFSETQRNKGNFPGRFSGRQFSNSRSEMNVSTLELGDSALYLCASSLGLFTGELFFGEGSRLTVL.

The DNA of the CDR3 is TGCGCCAGCAGCCAACACTATGCCGGGGAGCTGTTTTTT. This encodes CASSQHYAGELFF. The V call is TRBV4-1, the J call TRBJ2-2; D is undetermined. Trimming pared 2 bases from V and 6 bases from J, leaving 7 bases between. The CDR3 consists of 13 residues. Germline V lookup: CDR1 MGHRA, CDR2 YSYEKL.

The chain links TRBV7-9 to TRBJ1-6, with 11 bases that match TRBD1. The CDR3 sequence is 14 residues long. The ends lost 7 bases at V and 8 bases at J; junction bases unmatched: 4. Germline-derived CDR1 and CDR2 are SEHNR and FQNEAQ (reference sequence). The CDR3 DNA follows: TGTGCCAGCAACTTGGGACAGGGGGATTCACCCCTCCACTTT. This sequence encodes CASNLGQGDSPLHF.

The chain combines TRBV29-1 with TRBJ1-2, with a weak D call TRBD1 (6 bases). Germline CDR1 and CDR2: SQVTM and ANQGSEA. The CDR3 extends over 14 amino acids. V lost 7 bases and J lost 4, with 19 bases in between. CDR3 in amino acids: CSAFTGSPFYGYTF. CDR3 nucleotide sequence: TGCAGCGCGTTTACAGGGTCCCCTTTCTATGGCTACACCTTC.

In DNA, the CDR3 is TGCGCCAGCAGCTTGGGCAGGGAAGGCTACACCTTC. It encodes CASSLGREGYTF. The chain recombines TRBV5-1 with TRBJ1-2; TRBD1 is a possible D gene (5 bases). CDR3 length equals 12 residues. The germline V and J ends were trimmed by 0 bases and 8 bases, with 8 bases remaining between them. The germline V gene encodes CDR1 SGHRS and CDR2 YFSETQ.

The CDR3, as DNA: TGTGCCAGCTCACCGTTAGCCGGGGAGCTGTTTTTT. This codes for CASSPLAGELFF. V usage is TRBV18 and J usage is TRBJ2-2, with no clear D. Trimming removed 3 bases at V and 6 bases at J, with 5 bases between. The CDR3 is 12 residues long. CDR1 is KGHSH and CDR2 is LQKENI in the germline V gene.

The J gene is TRBJ2-3, the V gene TRBV19; 11 nucleotides align to TRBD2. This CDR3 is built from 15 residues. The V and J ends lost 5 bases and 1 base, in that order; junction bases with no gene match: 2. Germline V CDR1 and CDR2: LNHDA, SQIVND (reference sequence). CDR3 sequence reads: CASSGLAGGTDTQYF. Here the CDR3 DNA reads TGTGCCAGTAGTGGACTAGCGGGCGGCACAGATACGCAGTATTTT.

This clone was recorded only once. The rearrangement links TRBV10-1 to TRBJ2-1, with TRBD2 identical over 8 bases. After removal of 0 bases from V and 7 bases from J, the junction contained 14 bases not matched to a gene. This CDR3 has 18 amino acids. Germline-derived CDR1 and CDR2 are WNHNN and SYGVQD (reference sequence). This CDR3 reads CASSESGGGRQKGNEQFF. The CDR3 DNA sequence: TGCGCCAGCAGTGAGTCTGGCGGGGGGCGTCAGAAGGGTAATGAGCAGTTCTTC.

A remark on this clone: At the DNA level, this CDR3 is encoded by other sequences in the same sample as well. This chain uses TRBV7-3 with TRBJ2-2, with 9 positions matching TRBD1. This CDR3 contains 14 residues. J gave up 3 bases and V 5 bases, and 1 base lay outside the gene matches. From germline, CDR1 is SGHTA and CDR2 FQGTGA. The CDR3 reads CASSRTGDTGELFF. The DNA of the CDR3 is TGTGCCAGCAGCCGGACAGGGGACACCGGGGAGCTGTTTTTT.

V is TRBV5-1 and J is TRBJ2-7, with D possibly TRBD2 on 7 matching bases. The V and J ends lost 0 bases and 7 bases respectively, with 14 bases between them. The CDR3 is 14 amino acids. Germline CDR1 and CDR2: SGHRS and YFSETQ. CDR3 protein: CASSLAGGPDEQYF. The DNA for the CDR3 is TGCGCCAGCAGCTTGGCCGGGGGGCCCGATGAGCAGTACTTC.

This chain connects TRBV16 to TRBJ2-7; tentative D call: TRBD2 (6 bases). The V end was cut by 3 bases, the J end by 2 bases, with 23 bases between. This CDR3 has 18 residues. Per the germline V gene, CDR1 is KGHSY and CDR2 is FQNENV. The CDR3 DNA is TGTGCCAGCAGCCACGCATGGGTGTTCGGGACTGGAACCTACGAGCAGTACTTC. It encodes CASSHAWVFGTGTYEQYF.

V is TRBV27 and J is TRBJ1-1; D remains ambiguous. The CDR3 consists of 14 residues. The germline CDR1 and CDR2 sequences are MNHEY and SMNVEV (reference sequence). Trimming removed 2 bases from V and 4 bases from J, with 11 bases in between. CDR3 nucleotide sequence: TGTGCCAGCAGTTTAGAGGGTCTGGCCACTGAAGCTTTCTTT. It specifies CASSLEGLATEAFF.

Only a few counts were recorded for this clone. The J gene is TRBJ1-5, the V gene TRBV7-8; no reliable D call. Germline V gives CDR1 SGHVS, CDR2 FQNEAQ. The CDR3 totals 14 residues. V was pared by 5 bases and J by 3 bases, with 11 bases between. CDR3 coding DNA: TGTGCCAGCAGCGGCCTGGGCTTCAATCAGCCCCAGCATTTT. Protein sequence: CASSGLGFNQPQHF. Drawing the rest from reference TRBV7-8 and TRBJ1-5, the complete variable domain is GAGVSQSPRYKVAKRGQDVALRCDPISGHVSLFWYQQALGQGPEFLTYFQNEAQLDKSGLPSDRFFAERPEGSVSTLKIQRTQQEDSAVYLCASSGLGFNQPQHFGDGTRLSIL.

V gene TRBV5-6 combines with J gene TRBJ1-3, with D possibly being TRBD1 (6 bases). The germline CDR1 and CDR2 sequences are SGHDT and YYEEEE. The CDR3 is 16 amino acids. The V and J ends lost 4 bases and 0 bases respectively, with 14 bases between them. Here the CDR3 DNA reads TGTGCCAGCAGCGCGTACAGGGCCGCCTCTGGAAACACCATATATTTT. Residues: CASSAYRAASGNTIYF.

This clone appeared a single time. The V gene is TRBV6-5, the J gene TRBJ2-2; maybe TRBD2 (5 bases). CDR3 length: 15 residues. Between the trimmed V and J ends, which lost 0 bases and 5 bases, there was a span of 10 bases. Germline V gives CDR1 MNHEY, CDR2 SVGAGI. DNA for the CDR3: TGTGCCAGCAGTTACTCGAGAGGGAGAACCGGGGAGCTGTTTTTT. It yields the protein CASSYSRGRTGELFF.

This clone was detected only once. V and J are TRBV4-3 and TRBJ2-7; maybe TRBD2 (7 bases). The CDR3 is 16 amino acids. With 1 base removed from V and 4 bases from J, the gap between germline ends came to 17 bases. The germline V gene has CDR1 LGHNA and CDR2 YSLEER. The CDR3 reads CASSQGGGTGVYEQYF. CDR3 DNA: TGCGCCAGCAGCCAAGGCGGGGGCACGGGGGTATACGAGCAGTACTTC.

The chain has TRBV19 and TRBJ2-7; TRBD1 might be the D (6 bases). CDR1 is LNHDA, CDR2 SQIVND, per germline (reference sequence). Trimming pared 6 bases from V and 5 bases from J, leaving 17 bases between. The CDR3 has 14 amino acids. Written as DNA, the CDR3 is TGTGCCAGTAGGATGCACAGGGACGTCCACGAGCAGTACTTC. It encodes CASRMHRDVHEQYF.

This rearrangement joins TRBV29-1 to TRBJ1-1; D unresolved. The V gene lost 0 bases and the J gene lost 4 bases, with 18 bases spanning the gap. The CDR3 length is 16 residues. Germline V gives CDR1 SQVTM, CDR2 ANQGSEA. DNA for the CDR3: TGCAGCGTTGAAGATCCCGCCTTCTCGTCAGGCACTGAAGCTTTCTTT. Encoded protein: CSVEDPAFSSGTEAFF.